This T cell receptor beta chain was sequenced in a study of cytomegalovirus exposure and HLA in healthy donors. Use of 60 Vbeta and 13 Jbeta primers characterized the PCR. Data came from immunoSEQ multiplex PCR; TCRdb stores just in-frame clones and leaves some out. The sample holds about 160,000 clones, approximately 80% seen once. This CDR3 is built from 18 residues. Trimming at V came to 5 bases and at J to 2 bases, leaving 16 bases not matched to a gene. The germline CDR1 and CDR2 sequences are SEHNR and FQNEAQ (reference sequence). The genes are TRBV7-9 and TRBJ2-7; 9 positions match TRBD2. The source of this sequence is a man in his thirties or forties in good health and CMV-seropositive. Sequences were obtained from PBMCs. CDR3 in DNA: TGTGCCAGCAGCCGCTCCGAGGGTAGCGGGGGATCCGCCTACGAGCAGTACTTC. This codes for CASSRSEGSGGSAYEQYF. The variable domain in full, with the rest retrieved from reference TRBV7-9 and TRBJ2-7, is DTGVSQNPRHKITKRGQNVTFRCDPISEHNRLYWYRQTLGQGPEFLTYFQNEAQLEKSRLLSDRFSAERPKGSFSTLEIQRTEQGDSAMYLCASSRSEGSGGSAYEQYFGPGTRLTVT.